The present T cell receptor (beta chain) was sequenced within a study of blood T cell repertoires in COVID-19. On the study more broadly: PBMCs, B-cell-depleted T cells, or T cells provided the cDNA or gDNA that made up the material.

Under the authors' procedure: Amplifying reference gene primers gave estimates of nucleated cell counts. The protocol was immunoSEQ multiplex PCR, while the TCRdb copy is restricted to in-frame clones and leaves out a portion. From that table come the V and J calls and clone size; the DNA was used to work out D and trimming. Of 120,000 to 150,000 clones detected, around 86% appear once; the ten largest clones hold 30% to 45%. Germline values: CDR1 LNHDA, CDR2 SQIVND (reference sequence). V lost 4 bases and J lost 2, with 19 bases in between. The CDR3 covers 17 residues. V usage is TRBV19 and J usage is TRBJ2-3; D is perhaps TRBD1 (6 bases). Specimen: peripheral blood. The clonotype was recovered from a man in his forties or fifties who had recovered from COVID-19. The CDR3 region is CASSTHPTGLNTDTQYF. The CDR3 DNA reads as TGTGCCAGTAGTACCCACCCCACAGGGTTAAACACAGATACGCAGTATTTT.